The T cell receptor beta chain under discussion was sequenced for a study of response to subunit inactivated influenza vaccine. TCRdb used MiXCR to reprocess the RT-PCR reads, holding one entry per CDR3 protein. Of 550,000 to 800,000 distinct CDR3 sequences detected, roughly 14% appear once; the ten largest clones hold 11%. Whole-study results and caveats: Authors suggested few new T cells are recruited by each seasonal influenza vaccination.

Concerning this clonotype: What it recognizes is unknown.

Germline-derived CDR1 and CDR2 are ENHRY and SYGVKD. The junction had 5 bases not matched to a gene; V was cut back by 0 bases and J by 5 bases. CDR3 length: 16 residues. The sequences come from PBMCs from blood, collected 11 to 12 days after vaccination. The TCR originated in a middle-aged man who received an inactivated influenza vaccine. This rearrangement joins TRBV10-3 to TRBJ2-2, with TRBD2 matching over 8 bases. Here the CDR3 DNA reads TGTGCCATCAGTGAGTCCAGCGGGAGCGAAACCGGGGAGCTGTTTTTT. Its translation is CAISESSGSETGELFF.